The clone carrying this T cell receptor beta chain was counted ten times or more. Germline V gene lookup returns CDR1 MDHEN and CDR2 SYDVKM. V lost 8 bases and J lost 5, with 19 bases in between. There are 14 residues in the CDR3. Generated by immunoSEQ multiplex PCR, the TCRdb table keeps only in-frame clones and is missing some. Here the sample spans some 60,000 clones, roughly 95% being singletons. This sample is part of a study of T cell changes during pregnancy in multiple sclerosis. Sequences were derived from CD4+ T cells from peripheral blood mononuclear cells, sampled before pregnancy. The sequence came from a female donor with multiple sclerosis, enrolled in a pregnancy study. The rearrangement joins TRBV28 to TRBJ2-7, with D perhaps matching TRBD1 (8 bases). This CDR3 is CASRQTGEGHEQYF. In DNA, the CDR3 is TGTGCCAGCCGACAGACAGGGGAGGGCCACGAGCAGTACTTC.